This is a list of T cell receptor beta chains from one sample in a study of early T cells in non-severe SARS-CoV-2 infection. TCRdb reprocessed the 5' RACE reads via MiXCR and lists one record per CDR3 protein. This table holds about 86,000 distinct CDR3 sequences, under 15% found once. The sample consisted of whole blood. The receptors here all came from an adult who was a healthcare worker with PCR-confirmed SARS-CoV-2 infection or an uninfected control (not recorded which). The CDR3 runs from the conserved cysteine through the conserved F or W. D genes are given only for firm matches. Clone size appears in some rows only: once, few, many, or a class for an expanded clone.

v_gene,abundance,j_gene,d_gene,CDR3nt,CDR3aa
TRBV5-1,few,TRBJ2-7,TRBD2,TGCGCCAGCAGCTTGTCGCGGGAGTTTGAGCAGTACTTC,CASSLSREFEQYF
TRBV5-4,-,TRBJ2-7,-,TGTGCCAGCAGCTTCACACAGGGCTACGAGCAGTACTTC,CASSFTQGYEQYF
TRBV9,-,TRBJ1-1,-,TGTGCCAGCAGCGTAGGGACGACGGCCACTGAAGCTTTCTTT,CASSVGTTATEAFF
TRBV7-9,-,TRBJ1-3,TRBD1,TGTGCCAGCAGACGCGGGACAGCTTACCAGACAAGCTCTGGAAACACCATATATTTT,CASRRGTAYQTSSGNTIYF
TRBV6-2/TRBV6-3,-,TRBJ1-1,TRBD1,TGTGCCAGCAAAACAGGGGGCACTGAAGCTTTCTTT,CASKTGGTEAFF
TRBV20-1,-,TRBJ2-2,TRBD2,TGCAGTGCTAGAAGGGGAGGGGCGAGCACCGGGGAGCTGTTTTTT,CSARRGGASTGELFF
TRBV29-1,-,TRBJ1-1,-,TGCGGATTAGGACCCCTTGAAGCTTTCTTT,CGLGPLEAFF
TRBV5-1,few,TRBJ2-1,-,TGCGCCAGCAGCTTGGTGGTAGGCGGCAATGAGCAGTTCTTC,CASSLVVGGNEQFF
TRBV7-3,-,TRBJ1-1,-,TGTGCCAGCAGCTTAACCGGGAGGGGCCGTGAAGCTTTCTTT,CASSLTGRGREAFF
TRBV9,-,TRBJ2-7,-,TGTGCCAGCAGCGTAGGGGGGGACCCAGCCTACGAGCAGTACTTC,CASSVGGDPAYEQYF
TRBV24-1,many,TRBJ2-7,-,TGTGCCACCAGCTACTCCTCTGGGGCCAGTACCTACGAGCAGTACTTC,CATSYSSGASTYEQYF
TRBV2,-,TRBJ1-1,-,TGTGCCAGCAGTAAGGGAGAGAACACTGAAGCTTTCTTT,CASSKGENTEAFF
TRBV29-1,few,TRBJ2-7,-,TGCAGCGTTACCGCCCCCGGGTCGCTTTACGAGCAGTACTTC,CSVTAPGSLYEQYF
TRBV4-1,few,TRBJ2-7,TRBD1,TGCGCCAGCAGCCAGACAGGGTCCTACGAGCAGTACTTC,CASSQTGSYEQYF
TRBV7-9,-,TRBJ2-6,-,TGTGCCAGCAGCTTAAGGGGGGTTGTCTCTGGGGCCAACGTCCTGACTTTC,CASSLRGVVSGANVLTF
TRBV28,-,TRBJ1-1,-,TGTGCCAGCAGGGGGGCCGGCGCCACTGAAGCTTTCTTT,CASRGAGATEAFF
TRBV11-2,many,TRBJ1-3,-,TGTGCCAGCAGCTTACAGAGTCTATTCCCCACTGGAAACACCATATATTTT,CASSLQSLFPTGNTIYF
TRBV14,few,TRBJ1-1,-,TGTGCCAGCAGCCACTTGACAGATACCAACACTGAAGCTTTCTTT,CASSHLTDTNTEAFF
TRBV29-1,-,TRBJ1-6,TRBD1,TGCAGCGTCCGGACAGGGGAGGACTACTCACCCCTCCACTTT,CSVRTGEDYSPLHF
TRBV24-1,many,TRBJ1-1,TRBD1,TGTGCCACCAGTCCGAACGGACAGGGAGAAAACACTGAAGCTTTCTTT,CATSPNGQGENTEAFF
TRBV7-3,-,TRBJ2-3,-,TGTGCCAGCAGCTTAACGGGGGGGGCTGGCACAGATACGCAGTATTTT,CASSLTGGAGTDTQYF
TRBV28,many,TRBJ1-2,TRBD1,TGTGCCAGCAGTCGACCGGGACAGGCCGCTAACTATGGCTACACCTTC,CASSRPGQAANYGYTF
TRBV15,-,TRBJ2-7,TRBD2,TGTGCCACCAGCAGAGGCAGGGGACTAGCGGCGCGCCAGTACTTC,CATSRGRGLAARQYF
TRBV2,few,TRBJ2-3,-,TGTGCCAGCAGTGACTCGGACCTTCTCTCCCTTCCAGGGACAGATACGCAGTATTTT,CASSDSDLLSLPGTDTQYF
TRBV6-2/TRBV6-3,many,TRBJ2-3,-,TGTGCCAGCAGCGAACCACCCCCAGATACGCAGTATTTT,CASSEPPPDTQYF
TRBV9,few,TRBJ1-1,TRBD1,TGTGCCAGCAGCCCCGGGACAGGCCTGGTTGAAGCTTTCTTT,CASSPGTGLVEAFF
TRBV20-1,few,TRBJ2-7,TRBD1,TGCAGTGCTAGAGCCCCCGGACAGGGGCGGGAGCAGTACTTC,CSARAPGQGREQYF
TRBV7-2,many,TRBJ1-1,-,TGTGCCAGCAGCTCGCGGACAGCCACCACTGAAGCTTTCTTT,CASSSRTATTEAFF
TRBV7-9,-,TRBJ1-2,-,TGTGCCAGCAGCGGCGTGGGCAGGTCTAACTATGGCTACACCTTC,CASSGVGRSNYGYTF
TRBV7-8,few,TRBJ2-7,TRBD2,TGTGCCAGCAGCTTAGGGACTAGCGGAACCTACGAGCAGTACTTC,CASSLGTSGTYEQYF
TRBV29-1,-,TRBJ2-1,TRBD2,TGCAGCGCCAGACTAGCGGGGGCCTACAATGAGCAGTTCTTC,CSARLAGAYNEQFF
TRBV18,-,TRBJ1-5,-,TGTGCCAGCTCACTTGCCGGGGCCGGCAATCAGCCCCAGCATTTT,CASSLAGAGNQPQHF
TRBV12-3/TRBV12-4,many,TRBJ1-2,-,TGTGCCAGCAGGGGTAGAACGGACTATGGCTACACCTTC,CASRGRTDYGYTF
TRBV7-2,-,TRBJ2-1,-,TGTGCCAGCAGCTTAGGACTTCACAATGAGCAGTTCTTC,CASSLGLHNEQFF
TRBV18,-,TRBJ2-7,-,TGTGCCAGCTCACCGGGCGGAGGGGGCAGAGAGCAGTACTTC,CASSPGGGGREQYF
TRBV6-5,-,TRBJ2-1,-,TGTGCCAGCAGCTGGACATCTATGTACAATGAGCAGTTCTTC,CASSWTSMYNEQFF
TRBV6-6,many,TRBJ2-7,TRBD1,TGTGCCAGCAGTTACTCCCGGACAGGGGGCGACTACGAGCAGTACTTC,CASSYSRTGGDYEQYF
TRBV9,-,TRBJ2-7,TRBD2,TGTGCCAGCAGCGTAGGTGGGACTAGCGGGAGCGGAGGCGAGCAGTACTTC,CASSVGGTSGSGGEQYF
TRBV20-1,few,TRBJ2-7,TRBD1,TGCAGTGCTAGCCCGACAGGGCACAGCTCCTACGAGCAGTACTTC,CSASPTGHSSYEQYF
TRBV6-2/TRBV6-3,few,TRBJ1-1,-,TGTGCCAGCAGTTACGCCGGACGGCTGAACACTGAAGCTTTCTTT,CASSYAGRLNTEAFF
TRBV4-1,-,TRBJ2-1,-,TGCGCCAGCAGCCAAGTTTTGGCCTCCGGCAACAATGAGCAGTTCTTC,CASSQVLASGNNEQFF
TRBV20-1,many,TRBJ1-2,-,TGCAGTGCTAGAGATGGAGGCAGAGACTATGGCTACACCTTC,CSARDGGRDYGYTF
TRBV27,few,TRBJ1-5,-,TGTGCCAGCAGTCCCTCAATGGGTCAGCCCCAGCATTTT,CASSPSMGQPQHF
TRBV30,many,TRBJ2-5,-,TGTGCCTGGAATCGGGCAGGGCGGCAGGGGACCCAGTACTTC,CAWNRAGRQGTQYF
TRBV27,few,TRBJ1-1,TRBD1,TGTGCCAGCAGGGGGACAGGATTTTACACTGAAGCTTTCTTT,CASRGTGFYTEAFF
TRBV4-1,many,TRBJ2-7,-,TGCGCCAGCAGCCAACAAAAGGGGGGCGCTTCATACGAGCAGTACTTC,CASSQQKGGASYEQYF
TRBV20-1,few,TRBJ2-1,TRBD2,TGCAGTGCTAGAGATTTCGCGGGAGGGGGCAATGAGCAGTTCTTC,CSARDFAGGGNEQFF
TRBV7-9,many,TRBJ2-5,TRBD2,TGTGCCAGCAGCTTAAGGCGGGAGGCAGAGACCCAGTACTTC,CASSLRREAETQYF
TRBV29-1,few,TRBJ2-5,-,TGCAGCGTTGAATTGGGAACACGAAAAGAGACCCAGTACTTC,CSVELGTRKETQYF
TRBV6-2/TRBV6-3,-,TRBJ2-1,TRBD2,TGTGCCAGCAGCCTGAGAGCGGGAGGGGGGAATGAGCAGTTCTTC,CASSLRAGGGNEQFF
TRBV7-3,many,TRBJ2-1,TRBD2,TGTGCCAGCAGCTCAAGAGGCGGGAGCTCCTACAATGAGCAGTTCTTC,CASSSRGGSSYNEQFF